This TCR beta chain comes out of a study of Graves' ophthalmopathy and Graves' hyperthyroidism. This clonotype appeared many times. CDR3 regions of TCR beta were amplified from RNA transcripts. In the first round, RT-PCR was carried out with HTBI primers, and a multiplex PCR formed the second round. Each CDR3 protein gets one entry after TCRdb re-called the multiplex PCR reads with MiXCR. The table has 400,000 to 450,000 distinct CDR3 sequences, under 25% seen once. The junction had 1 base not matched to a gene; V was cut back by 0 bases and J by 1 base. This CDR3 has 16 amino acids. Germline CDR1 and CDR2: LGHNA and YNFKEQ. Out of 9.5 to 10 ml of fresh peripheral blood, PBMCs were obtained.

V gene TRBV4-2 combines with J gene TRBJ2-7; 12 bases fit TRBD2. Sequenced: peripheral blood. This clonotype was sampled from a woman aged 18-29 years with stable Graves' hyperthyroidism. CDR3 residues: CASSQDGTSGSYEQYF. As DNA, the CDR3 is TGTGCCAGCAGCCAAGACGGGACTAGCGGGTCCTACGAGCAGTACTTC.